The rows below give T cell receptor beta chains drawn from one sample of a study of early T cells in non-severe SARS-CoV-2 infection. TCRdb reprocessed the 5' RACE reads via MiXCR and lists one record per CDR3 protein. The sample lists some 50,000 distinct CDR3 sequences; 10% were seen once. The source material was whole blood. These receptors all come from an adult who was a healthcare worker with PCR-confirmed SARS-CoV-2 infection or an uninfected control (not recorded which). Both conserved end residues are trimmed from each CDR3. Only some rows state a clone size, as once, few, many or a class for expanded clones.

VSSPLSGRLPEQY	.	TRBV7-9	TRBJ2-7
ASSREGFRDIQY	many	TRBV7-8	TRBJ2-4
ASSQTGVAYEQY	few	TRBV7-2	TRBJ2-7
ASRNRLQSSTDTQY	many	TRBV4-1	TRBJ2-3
AISTQQPGALWF	.	TRBV10-3	TRBJ2-1
ASSESPVRRGTGELF	.	TRBV6-1	TRBJ2-2
ASTRREGQFYEQY	few	TRBV7-2	TRBJ2-7
ASSWGVGPYEQY	many	TRBV7-2	TRBJ2-7
SVDSGAMTGELF	many	TRBV29-1	TRBJ2-2
SVEVPNEQF	few	TRBV29-1	TRBJ2-1
ASSFKSGLDHNEQF	.	TRBV7-9	TRBJ2-1
SVAGIYEQY	many	TRBV29-1	TRBJ2-7
ASSPPASTDTQY	.	TRBV7-9	TRBJ2-3
ASSPRDLTGELF	many	TRBV7-2	TRBJ2-2
SAPTSGTYEQY	.	TRBV20-1	TRBJ2-7
ASSPFRELF	many	TRBV28	TRBJ2-2
ATRGSNYGYT	.	TRBV24-1	TRBJ1-2
ASSLTSGRWGETQY	many	TRBV27	TRBJ2-5
ASSQPGGPETQY	few	TRBV7-2	TRBJ2-5
ASNPTGLETQY	few	TRBV5-1	TRBJ2-5
SAGQGGQGYT	many	TRBV20-1	TRBJ1-2
ASSLNDEVEAF	many	TRBV5-1	TRBJ1-1
ASSEKAEREQY	many	TRBV2	TRBJ2-7
ASSIRVAGASTDTQY	.	TRBV19	TRBJ2-3
SAATDTEAF	.	TRBV20-1	TRBJ1-1
ASSPGVAYEQF	.	TRBV6-2/TRBV6-3	TRBJ2-1
AWTKLRSGANVLT	many	TRBV30	TRBJ2-6
ASSLARAGLSTEAF	few	TRBV13	TRBJ1-1